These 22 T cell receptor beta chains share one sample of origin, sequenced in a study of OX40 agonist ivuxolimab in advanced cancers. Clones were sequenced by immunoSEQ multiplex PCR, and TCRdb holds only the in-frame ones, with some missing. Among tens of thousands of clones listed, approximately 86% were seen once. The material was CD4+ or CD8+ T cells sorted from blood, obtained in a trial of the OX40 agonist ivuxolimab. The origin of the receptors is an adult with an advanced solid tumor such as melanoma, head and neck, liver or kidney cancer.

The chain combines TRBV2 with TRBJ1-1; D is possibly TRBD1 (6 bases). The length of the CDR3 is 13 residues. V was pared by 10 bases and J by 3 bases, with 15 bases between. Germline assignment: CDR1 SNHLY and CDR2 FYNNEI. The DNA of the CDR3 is TGTGCCACCAAAACAGGGCGGCACACTGAAGCTTTCTTT. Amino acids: CATKTGRHTEAFF.

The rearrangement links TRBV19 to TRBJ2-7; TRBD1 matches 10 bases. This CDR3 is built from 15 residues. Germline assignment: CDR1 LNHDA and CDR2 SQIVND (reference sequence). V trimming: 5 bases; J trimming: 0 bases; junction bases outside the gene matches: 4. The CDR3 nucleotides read TGTGCCAGTAGTGCCCGGACAGGGGGCTCCTACGAGCAGTACTTC. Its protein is CASSARTGGSYEQYF.

The CDR3 DNA reads as TGTGCCAGCAGCTTACGGACTAGCGGGAGTCAGTTCTTC. Its protein product is CASSLRTSGSQFF. The chain uses TRBV7-3 and TRBJ2-1, with TRBD2 matching over 13 bases. The length of the CDR3 is 13 residues. V dropped 2 bases and J dropped 13; count of bases not matched to a gene: 2. Germline V gene data show CDR1 as SGHTA and CDR2 as FQGTGA.

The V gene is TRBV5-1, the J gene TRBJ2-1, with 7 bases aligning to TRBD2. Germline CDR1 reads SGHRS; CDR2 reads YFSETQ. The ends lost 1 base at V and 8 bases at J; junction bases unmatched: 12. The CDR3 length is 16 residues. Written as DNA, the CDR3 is TGCGCCAGCAGCTTGAAACGACTAGCAACGGGAGATGAGCAGTTCTTC. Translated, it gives CASSLKRLATGDEQFF. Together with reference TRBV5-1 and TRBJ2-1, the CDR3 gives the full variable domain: KAGVTQTPRYLIKTRGQQVTLSCSPISGHRSVSWYQQTPGQGLQFLFEYFSETQRNKGNFPGRFSGRQFSNSRSEMNVSTLELGDSALYLCASSLKRLATGDEQFFGPGTRLTVL.

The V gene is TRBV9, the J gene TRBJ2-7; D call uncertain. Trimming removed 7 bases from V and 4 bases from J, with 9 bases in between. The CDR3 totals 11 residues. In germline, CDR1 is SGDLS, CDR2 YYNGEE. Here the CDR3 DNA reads TGTGCCAGCCTGGGCGCATACGAGCAGTACTTC. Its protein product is CASLGAYEQYF.

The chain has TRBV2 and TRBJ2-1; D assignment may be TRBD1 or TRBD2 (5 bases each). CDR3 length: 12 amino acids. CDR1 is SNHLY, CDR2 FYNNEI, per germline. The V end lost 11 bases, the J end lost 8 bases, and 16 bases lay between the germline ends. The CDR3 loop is CASGPSGHEQFF. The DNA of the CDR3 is TGTGCCTCGGGACCCTCGGGTCATGAGCAGTTCTTC. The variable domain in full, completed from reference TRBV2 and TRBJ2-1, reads EPEVTQTPSHQVTQMGQEVILRCVPISNHLYFYWYRQILGQKVEFLVSFYNNEISEKSEIFDDQFSVERPDGSNFTLKIRSTKLEDSAMYFCASGPSGHEQFFGPGTRLTVL.

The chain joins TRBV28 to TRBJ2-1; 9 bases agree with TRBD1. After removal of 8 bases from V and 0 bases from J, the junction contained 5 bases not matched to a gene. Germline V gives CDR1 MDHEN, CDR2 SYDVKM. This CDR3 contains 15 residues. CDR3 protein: CASRSGQGSYNEQFF. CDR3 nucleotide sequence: TGTGCCAGCCGCTCGGGACAGGGCTCCTACAATGAGCAGTTCTTC. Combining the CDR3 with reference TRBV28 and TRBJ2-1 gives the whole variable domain DVKVTQSSRYLVKRTGEKVFLECVQDMDHENMFWYRQDPGLGLRLIYFSYDVKMKEKGDIPEGYSVSREKKERFSLILESASTNQTSMYLCASRSGQGSYNEQFFGPGTRLTVL.

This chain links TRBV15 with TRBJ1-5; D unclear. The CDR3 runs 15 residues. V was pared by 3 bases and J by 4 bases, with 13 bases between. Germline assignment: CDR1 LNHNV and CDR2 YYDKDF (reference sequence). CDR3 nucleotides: TGTGCCACCAGCAGGTGGGATAAAGGGAATCAGCCCCAGCATTTT. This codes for CATSRWDKGNQPQHF.

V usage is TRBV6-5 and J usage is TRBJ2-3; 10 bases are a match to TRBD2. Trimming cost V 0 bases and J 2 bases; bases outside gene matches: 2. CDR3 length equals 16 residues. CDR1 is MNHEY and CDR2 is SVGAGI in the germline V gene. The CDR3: CASSYSSGRATDTQYF. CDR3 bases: TGTGCCAGCAGTTACTCAAGCGGGAGGGCCACAGATACGCAGTATTTT.

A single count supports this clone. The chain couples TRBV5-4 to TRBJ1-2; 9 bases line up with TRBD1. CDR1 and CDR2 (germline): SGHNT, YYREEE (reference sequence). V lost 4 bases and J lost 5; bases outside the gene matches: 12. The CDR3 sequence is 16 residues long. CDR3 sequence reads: CASSPQDRGSWYGYTF. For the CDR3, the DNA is TGTGCCAGCAGCCCTCAGGACAGGGGCTCTTGGTATGGCTACACCTTC.

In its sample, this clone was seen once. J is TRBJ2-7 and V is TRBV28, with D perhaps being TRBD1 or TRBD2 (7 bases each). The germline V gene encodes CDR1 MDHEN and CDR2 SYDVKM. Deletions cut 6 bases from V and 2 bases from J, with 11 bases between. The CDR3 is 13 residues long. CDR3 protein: CASRGGTAYEQYF. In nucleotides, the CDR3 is TGTGCCAGCAGGGGAGGGACAGCCTACGAGCAGTACTTC.

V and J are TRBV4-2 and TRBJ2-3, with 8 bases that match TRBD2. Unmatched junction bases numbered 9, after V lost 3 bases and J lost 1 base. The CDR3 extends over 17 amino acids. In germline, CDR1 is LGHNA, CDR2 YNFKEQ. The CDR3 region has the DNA TGTGCCAGCAGCCAGGCCCCACGGCGGGAGGGCACAGATACGCAGTATTTT. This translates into CASSQAPRREGTDTQYF.

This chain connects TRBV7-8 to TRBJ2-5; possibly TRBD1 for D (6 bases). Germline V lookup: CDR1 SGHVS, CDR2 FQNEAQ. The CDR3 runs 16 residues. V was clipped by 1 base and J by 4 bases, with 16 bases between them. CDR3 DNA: TGTGCCAGCAGCTTAGGTCCCGCAGGGGTTCGAGAGACCCAGTACTTC. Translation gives CASSLGPAGVRETQYF.

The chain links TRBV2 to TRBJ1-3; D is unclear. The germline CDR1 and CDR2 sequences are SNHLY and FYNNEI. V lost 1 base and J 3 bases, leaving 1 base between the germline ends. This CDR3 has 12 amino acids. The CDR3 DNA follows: TGTGCCAGCAGTGAAGGTGGAAACACCATATATTTT. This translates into CASSEGGNTIYF.

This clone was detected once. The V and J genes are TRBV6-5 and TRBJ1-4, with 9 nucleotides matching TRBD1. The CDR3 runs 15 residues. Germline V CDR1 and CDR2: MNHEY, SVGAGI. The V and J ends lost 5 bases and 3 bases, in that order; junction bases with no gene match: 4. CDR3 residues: CASSRGDRANEKLFF. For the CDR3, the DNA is TGTGCCAGCAGTCGCGGGGACAGGGCTAATGAAAAACTGTTTTTT.

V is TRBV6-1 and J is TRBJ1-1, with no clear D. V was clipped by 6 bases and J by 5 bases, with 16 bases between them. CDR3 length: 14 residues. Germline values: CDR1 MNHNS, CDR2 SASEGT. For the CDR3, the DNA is TGTGCCAGCAGGCCGTTGATGGGTAGGACTGAAGCTTTCTTT. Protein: CASRPLMGRTEAFF.

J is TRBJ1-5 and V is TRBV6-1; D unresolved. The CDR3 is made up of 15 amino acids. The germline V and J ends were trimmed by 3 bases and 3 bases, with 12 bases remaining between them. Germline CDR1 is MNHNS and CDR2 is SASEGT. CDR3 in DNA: TGTGCCAGCAGTGAGGAAGCAGGCTACAATCAGCCCCAGCATTTT. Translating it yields CASSEEAGYNQPQHF.

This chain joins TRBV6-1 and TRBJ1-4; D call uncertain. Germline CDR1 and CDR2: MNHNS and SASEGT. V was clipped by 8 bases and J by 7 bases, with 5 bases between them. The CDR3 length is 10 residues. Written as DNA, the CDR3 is TGTGCCAGCTCGGTTGAAAAACTGTTTTTT. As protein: CASSVEKLFF.

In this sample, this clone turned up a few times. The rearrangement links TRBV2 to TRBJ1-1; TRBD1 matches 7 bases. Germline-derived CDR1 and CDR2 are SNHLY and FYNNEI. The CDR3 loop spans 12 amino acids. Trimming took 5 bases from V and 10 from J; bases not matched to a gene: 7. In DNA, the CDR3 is TGTGCCAGCAGTTGGGACAGTAATGCAGCTTTCTTT. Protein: CASSWDSNAAFF.

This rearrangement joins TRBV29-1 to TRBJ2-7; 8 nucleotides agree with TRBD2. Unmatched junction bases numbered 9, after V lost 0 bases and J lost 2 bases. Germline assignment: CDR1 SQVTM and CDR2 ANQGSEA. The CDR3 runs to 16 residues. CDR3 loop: CSVEDRRRGAAYEQYF. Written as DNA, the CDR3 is TGCAGCGTTGAAGATCGTAGGCGGGGGGCCGCCTACGAGCAGTACTTC.

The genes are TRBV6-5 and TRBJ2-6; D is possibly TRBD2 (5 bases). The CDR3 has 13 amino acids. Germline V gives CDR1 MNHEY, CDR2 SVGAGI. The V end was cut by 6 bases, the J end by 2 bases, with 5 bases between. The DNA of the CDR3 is TGTGCCAGCAGGAGGGCTGGGGCCAACGTCCTGACTTTC. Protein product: CASRRAGANVLTF.

The CDR3 DNA sequence: TGCGCCAGCCGCCGTGAGGCTCGGACAGATACGCAGTATTTT. It is translated as CASRREARTDTQYF. The rearrangement joins TRBV5-1 to TRBJ2-3; no reliable D call. CDR3 length: 14 amino acids. The ends were cut back, 7 bases at V and 3 bases at J, with 15 bases in the middle. Germline CDR1 reads SGHRS; CDR2 reads YFSETQ. Full variable domain (remainder filled in from reference TRBV5-1 and TRBJ2-3): KAGVTQTPRYLIKTRGQQVTLSCSPISGHRSVSWYQQTPGQGLQFLFEYFSETQRNKGNFPGRFSGRQFSNSRSEMNVSTLELGDSALYLCASRREARTDTQYFGPGTRLTVL.